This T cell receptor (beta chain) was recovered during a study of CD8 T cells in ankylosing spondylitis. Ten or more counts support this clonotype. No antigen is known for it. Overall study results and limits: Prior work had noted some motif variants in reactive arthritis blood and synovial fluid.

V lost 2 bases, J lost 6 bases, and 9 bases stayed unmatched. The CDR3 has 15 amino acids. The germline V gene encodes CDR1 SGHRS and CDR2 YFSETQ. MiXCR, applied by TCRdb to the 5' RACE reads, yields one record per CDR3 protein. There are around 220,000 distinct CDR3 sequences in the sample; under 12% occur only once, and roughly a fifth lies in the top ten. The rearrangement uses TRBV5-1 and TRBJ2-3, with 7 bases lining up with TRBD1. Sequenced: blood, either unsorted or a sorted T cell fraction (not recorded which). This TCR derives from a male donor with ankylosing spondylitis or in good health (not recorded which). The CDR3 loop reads CASSFGDRVSDTQYF. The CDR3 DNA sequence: TGCGCCAGCAGCTTCGGTGACAGGGTATCGGATACGCAGTATTTT.